Below, one T cell receptor beta chain is given with its context. Its antigen remains unknown. These data come from a study of T cell responses to AZD1222 COVID-19 vaccine. As for the study in general: Doses given second, at about 4 or about 12 weeks, were pooled.

Some clones are missing from TCRdb's copy, which holds only in-frame ones; the method was immunoSEQ multiplex PCR. The sample records approximately 60,000 clones, 80% to 85% being singletons. Whole-study results and caveats: Vaccine-associated CD4 TCRs ranged over spike, dominating at 160-218 and 743-854. Sampling captured repertoires only after the peak T cell response. Females outnumbered males among donors, who were mostly white British; clonal diversity was possibly underestimated.

This CDR3 contains 15 residues. Germline V CDR1 and CDR2: SGDLS, YYNGEE. With V trimmed by 4 bases and J by 6 bases, 8 bases remained unmatched. Sequenced material: peripheral blood, taken on day 0 of AZD1222 vaccination. The receptor comes from an adult in good health. The rearrangement links TRBV9 to TRBJ2-1; TRBD2 agrees at 9 bases. The CDR3 nucleotides are TGTGCCAGCAGCCTAGGCGAGCGGGGGGTCAATGAGCAGTTCTTC. Translation: CASSLGERGVNEQFF.